This T cell receptor (beta chain) derives from a study of spatial heterogeneity in lung cancer (dated by TCRdb to the late 2010s). About the study as a whole: Donors were about 70 patients with early-stage, untreated non-small cell lung cancer from the lung TRACERx cohort. Follow-up PBMC samples were sequenced whenever available, with a median time to follow-up of 2 to 3 years after resection. Beta-chain transcripts were consistently detected in greater numbers than alpha-chain transcripts, which likely reflected higher beta-chain transcript abundance. Nonsynonymous mutation counts, determined by whole-exome sequencing of tumor tissue, were related to TCR repertoire features. The study quantitatively compared TCR alpha and beta repertoires across multiple tumor regions, matched nontumor lung and blood in non-small cell lung cancer. In the raw uncorrected reads, each unique combination of TCR and UMI appeared more than ten times on average. Both alpha and beta chains were TCR-sequenced in samples taken at surgery, namely 220 tumor regions, more than 62 matched nontumor lung samples and around 53 PBMC samples. What the authors observed across the whole study: Comparisons of baseline and follow-up blood repertoires included only about 15 patients. Additional single-cell paired TCR alpha and beta sequencing was considered necessary to confirm, at a functional level, the hypothesis that regional TCRs recognize regional mutations. Ubiquitous expanded tumor TCRs were detected in blood more often at tumor resection than at routine follow-up.

Remarks on this clonotype: It has no known antigen specificity. Base qualities are missing; no much larger clone stands one base away.

Taken from cysteine to phenylalanine, the CDR3 has 13 residues. Only the CDR3 region is kept as DNA, spanning 39 bases read in frame from base 1. V lost 4 bases and J lost 2 bases; the stretch between them is 9 bases long. As encoded in the germline V gene, CDR1 is WSHSY while CDR2 is SAAADI. This specimen's time point label, interpreted: blood at routine non-recurrence follow-up after resection. TCR sequencing used whole RNA extracted from tumor and nontumor lung tissue, or from cryopreserved PBMC samples, without cell sorting. Patients were selected for TCR sequencing only if sufficient RNA was available from at least two tumor regions. Library preparation employed 5' RACE. Sequencer: NextSeq 500. To allow correction of PCR and sequencing errors, the TCR library protocol tagged every TCR cDNA molecule with a unique molecular identifier. The published analysis was carried out like this. TCR identification, UMI-based error correction and CDR3 extraction were all carried out with Decombinator tools. TCRs above a frequency of 2 per 1,000, corresponding to the top 1% of the tumor frequency distribution, were defined as expanded. Rényi diversity was computed with the R vegan package after subsampling each repertoire 100 times to 5,000 TCRs. CDR3 similarity networks were constructed using string-kernel similarity of amino acid triplets, with links drawn between CDR3s whose pairwise similarity was above 0.82. The raw public reads went through TCRdb reprocessing: fastp at Q25, MiXCR clone calling, in-frame beta chains kept. Rows matching on CDR3 protein sequence are summarized as one entry with the most common DNA and genes. The V and J calls and clone size are TCRdb's, not the authors'. Within this sample are 100,000 to 120,000 distinct CDR3 sequences, with approximately 11% of them counted one time only. Of the sample, 24% is held by the ten largest clones.

The clonotype comes from a female donor with early-stage non-small cell lung cancer. Sequences were derived from PBMCs, sampled at follow-up. The chain links TRBV10-2 with TRBJ2-7; a confident D gene designation cannot be given. The CDR3 region has the sequence CASSVHPAYEQYF. The DNA sequence is given as TGCGCCAGCAGTGTTCACCCGGCCTACGAGCAGTACTTC.